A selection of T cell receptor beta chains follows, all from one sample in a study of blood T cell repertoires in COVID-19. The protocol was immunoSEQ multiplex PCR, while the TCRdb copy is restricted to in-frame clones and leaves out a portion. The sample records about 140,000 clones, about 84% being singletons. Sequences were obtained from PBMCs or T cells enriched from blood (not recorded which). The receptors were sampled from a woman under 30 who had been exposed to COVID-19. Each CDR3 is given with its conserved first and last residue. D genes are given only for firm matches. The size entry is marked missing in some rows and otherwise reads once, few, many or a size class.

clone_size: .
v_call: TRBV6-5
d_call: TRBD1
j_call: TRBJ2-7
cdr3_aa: CASSLGQGSSYEQYF
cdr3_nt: TGTGCCAGCAGTTTAGGACAGGGGAGCTCCTACGAGCAGTACTTC

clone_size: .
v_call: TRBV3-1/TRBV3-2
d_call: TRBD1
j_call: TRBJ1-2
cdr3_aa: CASSHADRGTGYTF
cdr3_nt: TGTGCCAGCAGCCATGCCGACAGGGGGACGGGCTACACCTTC

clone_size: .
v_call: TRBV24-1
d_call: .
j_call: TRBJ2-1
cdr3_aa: CATISYREGPNEQFF
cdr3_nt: TGTGCCACCATATCTTACAGGGAAGGCCCCAATGAGCAGTTCTTC

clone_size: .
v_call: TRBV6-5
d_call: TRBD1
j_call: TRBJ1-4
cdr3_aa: CASSSYGTEQEKLFF
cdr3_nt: TGTGCCAGCAGTTCGTACGGGACAGAGCAGGAAAAACTGTTTTTT

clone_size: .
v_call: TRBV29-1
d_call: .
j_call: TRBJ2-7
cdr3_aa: CSVAAGRDEQYF
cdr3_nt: TGCAGCGTTGCGGCCGGGAGAGACGAGCAGTACTTC

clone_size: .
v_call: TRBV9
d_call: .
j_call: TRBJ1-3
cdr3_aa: CASSGHSGNTIYF
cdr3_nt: TGTGCCAGCAGCGGACACTCTGGAAACACCATATATTTT

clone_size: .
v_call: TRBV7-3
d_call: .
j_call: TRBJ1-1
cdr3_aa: CASRTGTWRSAEAFF
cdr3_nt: TGTGCCAGCAGGACCGGGACATGGAGGTCCGCTGAAGCTTTCTTT

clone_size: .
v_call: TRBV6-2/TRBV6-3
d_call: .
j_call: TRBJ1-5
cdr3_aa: CASSPTISNQPQHF
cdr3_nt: TGTGCCAGCAGCCCGACAATTAGCAATCAGCCCCAGCATTTT

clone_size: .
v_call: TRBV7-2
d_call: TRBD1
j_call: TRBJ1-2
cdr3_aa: CASRQGQGGGYTF
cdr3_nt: TGTGCCAGCAGACAAGGACAGGGTGGTGGCTACACCTTC

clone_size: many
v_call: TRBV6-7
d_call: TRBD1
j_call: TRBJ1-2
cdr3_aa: CASSYSYLDRGYGYTF
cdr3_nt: TGTGCCAGCAGTTACTCGTATCTGGACAGGGGGTATGGCTACACCTTC

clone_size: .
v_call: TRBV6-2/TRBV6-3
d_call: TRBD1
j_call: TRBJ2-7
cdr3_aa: CASSYELPGQGAYEQYF
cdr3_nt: TGTGCCAGCAGTTACGAATTACCGGGACAGGGGGCCTACGAGCAGTACTTC

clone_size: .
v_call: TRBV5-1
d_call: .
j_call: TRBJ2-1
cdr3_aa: CASGQFSGYNEQFF
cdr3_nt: TGCGCCAGCGGACAATTTAGCGGATACAATGAGCAGTTCTTC

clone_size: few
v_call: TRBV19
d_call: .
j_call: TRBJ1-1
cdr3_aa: CASSKREGVIPEAFF
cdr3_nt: TGTGCCAGTAGCAAGCGAGAGGGGGTTATACCTGAAGCTTTCTTT

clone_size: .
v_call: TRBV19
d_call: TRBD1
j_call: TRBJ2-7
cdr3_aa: CASSGLPGQGSYEQYF
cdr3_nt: TGTGCCAGTAGTGGACTACCGGGACAGGGCTCCTACGAGCAGTACTTC

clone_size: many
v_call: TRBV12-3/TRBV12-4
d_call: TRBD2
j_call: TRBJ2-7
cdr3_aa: CASSFLAGGEQYF
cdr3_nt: TGTGCCAGCAGTTTCCTAGCGGGGGGCGAGCAGTACTTC

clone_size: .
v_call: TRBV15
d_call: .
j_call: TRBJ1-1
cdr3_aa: CATSRDVASLNTEAFF
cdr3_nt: TGTGCCACCAGCAGAGATGTAGCCAGCTTGAACACTGAAGCTTTCTTT

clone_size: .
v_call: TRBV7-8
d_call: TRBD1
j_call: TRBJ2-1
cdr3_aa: CASSLLRDSSYNEQFF
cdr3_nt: TGTGCCAGCAGCCTTTTAAGGGACAGCTCCTACAATGAGCAGTTCTTC

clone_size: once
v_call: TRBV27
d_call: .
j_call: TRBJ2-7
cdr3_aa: CASSLTISYEQYF
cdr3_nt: TGTGCCAGCAGTTTAACTATCTCCTACGAGCAGTACTTC

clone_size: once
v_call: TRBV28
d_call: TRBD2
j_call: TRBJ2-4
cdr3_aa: CASSLAPRFGRAKNIQYF
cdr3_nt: TGTGCCAGCAGTCTAGCCCCCAGATTCGGGAGGGCCAAAAACATTCAGTACTTC

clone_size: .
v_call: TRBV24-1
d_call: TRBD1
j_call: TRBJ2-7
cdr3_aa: CATSDRGQGSYEQYF
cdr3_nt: TGTGCCACCAGTGACAGGGGGCAGGGGTCCTACGAGCAGTACTTC

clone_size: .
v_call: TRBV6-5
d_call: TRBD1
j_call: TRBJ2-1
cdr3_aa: CASSPGQGDEQFF
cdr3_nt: TGTGCCAGCAGTCCGGGACAGGGGGATGAGCAGTTCTTC

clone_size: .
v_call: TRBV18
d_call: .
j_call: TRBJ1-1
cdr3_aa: CASSLSTVENTEAFF
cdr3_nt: TGTGCCAGCTCATTGTCGACAGTCGAGAACACTGAAGCTTTCTTT

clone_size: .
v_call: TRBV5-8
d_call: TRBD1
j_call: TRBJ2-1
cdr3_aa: CASSFSGTGYNEQFF
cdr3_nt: TGTGCCAGCAGCTTCTCCGGGACAGGGTACAATGAGCAGTTCTTC

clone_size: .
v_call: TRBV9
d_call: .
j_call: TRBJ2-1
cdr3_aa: CASSVGRQGYNEQFF
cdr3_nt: TGTGCCAGCAGCGTCGGGAGACAGGGCTACAATGAGCAGTTCTTC

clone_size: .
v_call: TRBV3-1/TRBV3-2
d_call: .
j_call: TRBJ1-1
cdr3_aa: CASSPLSRTEAFF
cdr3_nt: TGTGCCAGCAGCCCCTTGTCCCGGACTGAAGCTTTCTTT

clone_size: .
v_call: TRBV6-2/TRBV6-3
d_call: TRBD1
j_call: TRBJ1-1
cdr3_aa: CASSSYRGRKAFF
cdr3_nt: TGTGCCAGCAGTTCATACAGGGGGCGGAAAGCTTTCTTT

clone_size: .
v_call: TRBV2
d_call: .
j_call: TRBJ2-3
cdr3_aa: CASSENRERPQYF
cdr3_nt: TGTGCCAGCAGTGAAAATCGGGAGCGGCCCCAGTATTTT

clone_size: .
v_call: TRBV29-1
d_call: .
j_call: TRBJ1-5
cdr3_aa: CSVAQSENQPQHF
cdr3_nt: TGCAGCGTTGCACAGTCGGAAAATCAGCCCCAGCATTTT

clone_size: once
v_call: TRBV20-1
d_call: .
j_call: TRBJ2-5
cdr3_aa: CSALGETQYF
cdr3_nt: TGCAGTGCTCTCGGGGAGACCCAGTACTTC

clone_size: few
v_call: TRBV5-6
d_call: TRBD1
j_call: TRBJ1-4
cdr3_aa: CASSLAPGTAPTNEKLFF
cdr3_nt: TGTGCCAGCAGCTTGGCCCCCGGGACAGCTCCAACTAATGAAAAACTGTTTTTT

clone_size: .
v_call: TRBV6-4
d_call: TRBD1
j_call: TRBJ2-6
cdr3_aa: CASSDLTGGSGANVLTF
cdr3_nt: TGTGCCAGCAGTGACTTGACAGGGGGCTCGGGGGCCAACGTCCTGACTTTC

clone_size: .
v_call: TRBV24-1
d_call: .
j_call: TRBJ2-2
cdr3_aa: CATRQGVTGELFF
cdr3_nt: TGTGCCACCAGACAGGGCGTCACCGGGGAGCTGTTTTTT

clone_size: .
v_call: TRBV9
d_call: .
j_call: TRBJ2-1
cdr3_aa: CASSGAVSRSYNEQFF
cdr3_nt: TGTGCCAGCAGCGGCGCCGTTAGTCGGTCCTACAATGAGCAGTTCTTC

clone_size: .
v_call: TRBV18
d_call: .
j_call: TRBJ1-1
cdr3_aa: CASSPPSQGGTEAFF
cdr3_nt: TGTGCCAGCTCACCACCGTCTCAGGGTGGGACTGAAGCTTTCTTT

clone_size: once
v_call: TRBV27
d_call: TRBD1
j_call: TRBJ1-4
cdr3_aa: CASSLYGTGEALNEKLFF
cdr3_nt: TGTGCCAGCAGTTTATATGGGACAGGGGAAGCCCTGAATGAAAAACTGTTTTTT

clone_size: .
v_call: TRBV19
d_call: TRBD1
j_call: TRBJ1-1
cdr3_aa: CASSIWTGQRTEAFF
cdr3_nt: TGTGCCAGTAGTATTTGGACAGGGCAACGCACTGAAGCTTTCTTT

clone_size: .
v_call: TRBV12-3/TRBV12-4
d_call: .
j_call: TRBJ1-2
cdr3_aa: CASTGTNYGYTF
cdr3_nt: TGTGCCAGCACCGGGACTAACTATGGCTACACCTTC

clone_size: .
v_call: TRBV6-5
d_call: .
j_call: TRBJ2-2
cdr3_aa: CASGLYANTGELFF
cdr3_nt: TGTGCCAGCGGACTCTACGCGAACACCGGGGAGCTGTTTTTT

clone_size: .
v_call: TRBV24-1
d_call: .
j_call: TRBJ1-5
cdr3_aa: CATSDLSGKPNQPQHF
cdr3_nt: TGTGCCACCAGTGATTTAAGCGGCAAGCCGAATCAGCCCCAGCATTTT

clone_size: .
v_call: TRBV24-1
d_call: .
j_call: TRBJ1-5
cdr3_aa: CATSADRGYSNQPQHF
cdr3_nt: TGTGCCACCAGTGCTGACCGAGGTTATAGCAATCAGCCCCAGCATTTT